The 2 T cell receptor beta chains listed next were all sequenced from one sample in a study of T cells after yellow fever vaccination. MiXCR, applied by TCRdb to the 5' RACE reads, yields one record per CDR3 protein. The sample yields about 350,000 distinct CDR3 sequences, around 8.1% seen once. Here the sequenced sample was PBMCs, taken 35 to 50 days after the first yellow fever vaccination. The receptors originated from a young man who received the YFV17D yellow fever vaccine.

There are a few counts of this clonotype. Just one base apart from a much larger clone, this may be a read error. This chain uses TRBV5-1 with TRBJ2-7; perhaps TRBD2 as D (5 bases). Germline V CDR1 and CDR2: SGHRS, YFSETQ. CDR3 length equals 13 residues. Trimming took 1 base from V and 2 from J, leaving 7 bases between them. This CDR3 is CASSLYGAYEQYF. CDR3 coding DNA: TGCGCCAGCAGCTTGTACGGGGCCTACGAGCAGTACTTC.

This clonotype was counted between two and nine times. The genes are TRBV7-9 and TRBJ1-2; the D is unclear. Trimming left V 1 base short and J 2 bases short, with 8 bases between. This CDR3 spans 14 amino acids. Germline CDR1 SEHNR, CDR2 FQNEAQ (reference sequence). DNA of the CDR3: TGTGCCAGCAGCTTAGAGTGGGAGAACTATGGCTACACCTTC. It encodes CASSLEWENYGYTF.